These 9 T cell receptor beta chains came from one sample sequenced in a study of tumor-infiltrating T cells and Merkel cell polyomavirus. Background on the study: CD8+ T cells recognized the Merkel cell polyomavirus KLL epitope.

All patients' tumors stained robustly positive for Merkel cell polyomavirus Large T antigen by immunohistochemistry. Repertoires were generated with immunoSEQ multiplex PCR, while TCRdb's copy carries only in-frame clones and drops some. The data contain about 25,000 clones, 70% to 90% of them singletons. Sequencing was performed on lymph node tissue. The receptors were gathered from a man aged 50-59 years with Merkel cell carcinoma.

This chain connects TRBV6-5 to TRBJ1-2; D not resolved. The V end lost 6 bases, the J end lost 10 bases, and 15 bases lay between the germline ends. Germline-derived CDR1 and CDR2 are MNHEY and SVGAGI. The length of the CDR3 is 12 residues. CDR3 loop: CASSFRAGDYTF. For the CDR3, the DNA is TGTGCCAGCAGCTTCCGGGCCGGGGACTACACCTTC.

The genes are TRBV6-1 and TRBJ2-7; 7 bases line up with TRBD1. This CDR3 has 13 residues. Trimming took 8 bases from V and 0 from J; bases not matched to a gene: 4. CDR1 and CDR2 from the germline V gene are MNHNS and SASEGT. CDR3 sequence (DNA): TGTGCCAGCCACCCAGGGGGCTCCTACGAGCAGTACTTC. Translated: CASHPGGSYEQYF.

This rearrangement joins TRBV19 to TRBJ1-1; TRBD1 matches 7 bases. CDR1 is LNHDA, CDR2 SQIVND, per germline (reference sequence). V lost 8 bases to trimming and J lost 1 base; unmatched junction nucleotides: 7. The CDR3 has 14 residues. CDR3 nucleotides: TGTGCCAGTGGAGACAGGGTGGGGAACACTGAAGCTTTCTTT. This encodes CASGDRVGNTEAFF.

The gene calls are TRBV7-9 and TRBJ1-1, with D hard to call. CDR3 length: 12 amino acids. Germline values: CDR1 SEHNR, CDR2 FQNEAQ (reference sequence). Trimming took 7 bases from V and 5 from J, leaving 11 bases between them. CDR3 sequence reads: CASTPGGTEAFF. CDR3 nucleotide sequence: TGTGCCAGCACCCCCGGCGGGACTGAAGCTTTCTTT.

V gene TRBV18 combines with J gene TRBJ2-5; tentative D call: TRBD2 (7 bases). Between the trimmed V and J ends, which lost 1 base and 5 bases, there was a span of 11 bases. CDR3 length equals 14 residues. Germline CDR1 reads KGHSH; CDR2 reads LQKENI. The CDR3 sequence: CASSPQGGPETQYF. In DNA, the CDR3 is TGTGCCAGCTCACCACAGGGGGGGCCTGAGACCCAGTACTTC. Full variable domain (remainder filled in from reference TRBV18 and TRBJ2-5): NAGVMQNPRHLVRRRGQEARLRCSPMKGHSHVYWYRQLPEEGLKFMVYLQKENIIDESGMPKERFSAEFPKEGPSILRIQQVVRGDSAAYFCASSPQGGPETQYFGPGTRLLVL.

The rearrangement uses TRBV2 and TRBJ2-1; 10 bases are shared with TRBD2. Germline V gene data show CDR1 as SNHLY and CDR2 as FYNNEI. V shed 6 bases, J shed 6 bases, and the junction held 8 bases outside the gene matches. This CDR3 spans 15 amino acids. Written as DNA, the CDR3 is TGTGCCAGCAGGTTGTTAGCTAGCGGGAGCAATGAGCAGTTCTTC. Amino acid sequence: CASRLLASGSNEQFF.

This chain connects TRBV11-2 to TRBJ2-7; 8 bases line up with TRBD1. The CDR3 has 15 amino acids. Germline trimming cut 3 bases from V and 5 bases from J; bases unmatched to any gene: 9. Per the germline V gene, CDR1 is SGHAT and CDR2 is FQNNGV. The CDR3 region is CASSLQGQGNDEQYF. CDR3 DNA: TGTGCCAGCAGCTTGCAAGGACAGGGTAACGACGAGCAGTACTTC. The variable domain in full, with the rest retrieved from reference TRBV11-2 and TRBJ2-7, is EAGVAQSPRYKIIEKRQSVAFWCNPISGHATLYWYQQILGQGPKLLIQFQNNGVVDDSQLPKDRFSAERLKGVDSTLKIQPAKLEDSAVYLCASSLQGQGNDEQYFGPGTRLTVT.

This clone has only a few counts. V gene TRBV5-1 combines with J gene TRBJ1-2, with 7 bases identical to TRBD1. CDR3 length: 14 residues. V gave up 4 bases and J gave up 8 bases; unmatched junction bases: 11. The germline V gene has CDR1 SGHRS and CDR2 YFSETQ. The CDR3, as DNA: TGCGCCAGCAGCCCGAACAGGGGCCGCTGGGGCTACACCTTC. It yields the protein CASSPNRGRWGYTF.

The count of this clone is one. The CDR3 spells CASSEEAGRPTQFF. The CDR3 DNA is TGTGCCAGCAGTGAAGAGGCAGGGAGGCCCACTCAGTTCTTC. The J gene is TRBJ2-1, the V gene TRBV2; D is perhaps TRBD2 (6 bases). Germline loops: CDR1 SNHLY, CDR2 FYNNEI. The CDR3 contains 14 residues. Trimming stripped 1 base from V and 13 bases from J, with 17 bases between. The whole variable domain, remainder taken from reference TRBV2 and TRBJ2-1, is EPEVTQTPSHQVTQMGQEVILRCVPISNHLYFYWYRQILGQKVEFLVSFYNNEISEKSEIFDDQFSVERPDGSNFTLKIRSTKLEDSAMYFCASSEEAGRPTQFFGPGTRLTVL.